What follows describes a single TCR beta chain. Its specific antigen is unknown. Base-call qualities are not available, and no considerably larger clone is one nucleotide away. The germline V gene encodes CDR1 GTSNPN and CDR2 SVGIG (reference sequence). V is clipped by 1 base and J by 7 bases, and the sequence between their germline boundaries is 10 bases long. The CDR3 runs 12 residues from the cysteine to the phenylalanine. Only CDR3 DNA is held: 36 bases, read in frame from base 1. TCRbeta CDR3 regions were amplified from genomic DNA using the immunoSEQ Assay, a bias-controlled multiplex PCR. The authors' analysis ran thus. The number of nucleated cells in each sample was estimated from the amplification of reference gene primers within the assay. Sequence reads were collapsed and filtered to measure the absolute abundance of every unique TCRbeta CDR3 rearrangement. For each sample, productive Simpson clonality was calculated as the square root of Simpson's diversity index across productive rearrangements. TCRdb carries this immuneACCESS record with in-frame sequences only. Its versions omit some clonotypes, under half of them owing to an unresolved V gene in the studies checked, with the rest unexplained. V and J calls and clone size are those listed in that table; D and trimming were worked out from the DNA. The sample table holds approximately 150,000 clones, of which around four fifths were seen once. The top ten hold more than 5% of the sample.

The data originate from a study of blood T cell repertoires in COVID-19 (dated by TCRdb to the early 2020s). With respect to the entire study: Collaborator samples came from the United States, Italy and Spain and covered acute and convalescent phases of COVID-19. The material from the prospective study consisted of cDNA or gDNA derived from T cells, B-cell-depleted T cells, or PBMCs. Deeply sampled blood TCRbeta repertoires from subjects exposed to, actively infected with, or recovered from COVID-19 were included in the dataset. The repertoires were made available in a free public database intended to serve as a resource for research on the immune response to SARS-CoV-2. Samples came from the ongoing ImmuneRACE study (first 160 participants) plus 1,254 subjects from 6 global collaborators. A de-identified subject ID, COVID-19 status, age in years and sex were almost always included in the sample metadata. Where available, HLA class I and class II types were obtained from metadata supplied by the sample provider rather than from assay-based typing. Overall results and qualifications from the work: The amount of clinical and demographic metadata varied by source and participant and was provided uncurated.

Participants in the prospective study were enrolled through a virtual design, were aged about 18 to 90 years, and lived in under 25 United States geographic areas. In the prospective study, cohorts were assigned on the basis of participant-reported clinical history obtained from a screening survey and a study questionnaire. Recovered participants in ImmuneRACE Cohort 3 were defined as having two consecutive negative NP/OP PCR tests, clearance from a healthcare professional, or resolution of symptoms. In the prospective study, mobile phlebotomists collected whole blood, serum and a nasopharyngeal or oropharyngeal swab from each participant. Prospective study participants could optionally give additional blood draws and questionnaires over an approximately two-month period. Before DNA extraction, prospective study blood samples were shipped either frozen or at room temperature.

The chain is encoded by TRBV30 joined to TRBJ1-2, with the identity of the D gene unclear. This sequence was found in a woman aged 40 to 50 who had recovered from COVID-19. Sequenced input: PBMCs or T cells enriched from blood (not recorded which). The DNA is as follows: TGTGCCTGGAGTGAAGGAGCCGCTGGCTACACCTTC. Its protein product is CAWSEGAAGYTF.